Shown below are 8 T cell receptor beta chains from a single sample sequenced in a study of post-analysis software for immune sequencing data. Notes on the study in general: Patients had higher frequencies than controls of four to six TRBV segments, including TRBV5-6, TRBV5-1 and TRBV20-1.

The TCR beta cDNA libraries carried unique molecular identifiers. TCRdb passed the PCR reads through MiXCR, listing each CDR3 protein once. The table includes 740,000 or so distinct CDR3 sequences, about 57% detected once. What these receptors recognize is not known. Sequenced input: blood. These receptors came from a girl aged 5-17 years with multiple sclerosis.

This clonotype was counted between two and nine times. The chain has TRBV5-1 and TRBJ2-5; 7 positions agree with TRBD1. Germline V CDR1 and CDR2: SGHRS, YFSETQ. The CDR3 has 11 residues. V lost 4 bases, J lost 11 bases, and 5 bases stayed unmatched. The CDR3 region is CASSRGLEQYF. In DNA, the CDR3 is TGCGCCAGCAGCAGGGGGCTGGAGCAGTACTTC.

The chain has TRBV3-1 and TRBJ2-1; 8 bases align to TRBD1. CDR1 LGHDT and CDR2 YNNKEL come from the germline V gene (reference sequence). The CDR3 has 15 amino acids. The V gene end was trimmed by 3 bases and the J gene end by 4 bases; junction bases not matched to a gene: 5. For the CDR3, the DNA is TGTGCCAGCAGCCAGACAGGGGCGGGGTACAATGAGCAGTTCTTC. Translating gives CASSQTGAGYNEQFF.

The V and J genes are TRBV20-1 and TRBJ2-1; 16 bases are a match to TRBD2. The germline gives CDR1 DFQATT, CDR2 SNEGSKA (reference sequence). The CDR3 spans 18 residues. Germline trimming cut 2 bases from V and 7 bases from J; bases unmatched to any gene: 11. The CDR3 nucleotides are TGCAGTGCTAGACTCGGGACTAGCGGGAGGGCCCTACTTAATGAGCAGTTCTTC. It specifies CSARLGTSGRALLNEQFF.

The genes are TRBV12-3 or TRBV12-4 and TRBJ2-5; TRBD2 matches 9 bases. V trimming: 6 bases; J trimming: 7 bases; junction bases outside the gene matches: 9. This CDR3 is built from 14 residues. The CDR3 nucleotides read TGTGCCAGCAGGCCTAGCGGGGAGTCAGGGACCCAGTACTTC. The encoded protein is CASRPSGESGTQYF.

The CDR3 is CSARGLAGVNEQYF. The CDR3 region has the DNA TGCAGTGCCCGGGGACTAGCGGGAGTAAACGAGCAGTACTTC. The genes are TRBV20-1 and TRBJ2-7; 14 bases agree with TRBD2. Germline CDR1 DFQATT, CDR2 SNEGSKA (reference sequence). V trimming: 6 bases; J trimming: 5 bases; junction bases outside the gene matches: 6. The CDR3 runs to 14 residues.

This clonotype occurred a few times. The V call is TRBV3-1, the J call TRBJ2-7, with D perhaps being TRBD1 or TRBD2 (5 bases each). Between the trimmed V and J ends, which lost 4 bases and 2 bases, there was a span of 15 bases. This CDR3 has 15 amino acids. Germline CDR1 LGHDT, CDR2 YNNKEL (reference sequence). CDR3 DNA: TGTGCCAGCAGCCCAAGTCGAGTGGGGGCCTACGAGCAGTACTTC. As protein: CASSPSRVGAYEQYF.

J is TRBJ2-2 and V is TRBV5-1, with D tentatively TRBD1 (6 bases). Germline loops: CDR1 SGHRS, CDR2 YFSETQ. This CDR3 spans 14 amino acids. Deletions cut 0 bases from V and 6 bases from J, with 9 bases between. This CDR3 reads CASSLDREAGELFF. CDR3 in DNA: TGCGCCAGCAGCTTGGACAGGGAAGCCGGGGAGCTGTTTTTT.

This clonotype showed up just a few times. The chain recombines TRBV9 with TRBJ2-5; 8 nucleotides align to TRBD1. The assigned J gene may be wrong: the sequence end matches TRBJ2-7 better. Germline V lookup: CDR1 SGDLS, CDR2 YYNGEE. The CDR3 extends over 15 amino acids. CDR3 sequence: CASSARDRSAYEQYF. CDR3 in DNA: TGTGCCAGCAGCGCTCGGGACAGGTCGGCCTACGAGCAGTACTTC.